The rows below give T cell receptor beta chains drawn from one sample of a study of T cell responses to AZD1222 COVID-19 vaccine. TCRdb's table, derived via immunoSEQ multiplex PCR, lists solely in-frame clones and lacks some. The sample carries about 160,000 clones, roughly 94% recorded once. The material was peripheral blood, obtained 28 days after the second AZD1222 dose. These receptors were obtained from an adult who received the AZD1222 COVID-19 vaccine. Both conserved end residues are part of each CDR3. The order of the fields is D gene, clone size, V gene, J gene, CDR3 DNA, CDR3 protein. D genes are given only for firm matches. A row's size may be missing; if present it is once, few, many or a size class.

d_gene: .
abundance: once
v_gene: TRBV2
j_gene: TRBJ2-7
CDR3nt: TGTGCCAGCAGTGAACTGAGCCCTCGGGGCGAGCAGTACTTC
CDR3aa: CASSELSPRGEQYF

d_gene: .
abundance: .
v_gene: TRBV9
j_gene: TRBJ1-1
CDR3nt: TGTGCCAGCAGCCCCACAGGGCACACTGAAGCTTTCTTT
CDR3aa: CASSPTGHTEAFF

d_gene: .
abundance: .
v_gene: TRBV29-1
j_gene: TRBJ1-2
CDR3nt: TGCAGCGTTATTGGCCAGTCGGGTTTCGACTATGGCTACACCTTC
CDR3aa: CSVIGQSGFDYGYTF

d_gene: .
abundance: .
v_gene: TRBV7-8
j_gene: TRBJ2-7
CDR3nt: TGTGCCAGCAGCCTTGGACGGTACGAGCAGTACTTC
CDR3aa: CASSLGRYEQYF

d_gene: .
abundance: .
v_gene: TRBV3-1/TRBV3-2
j_gene: TRBJ2-3
CDR3nt: TGTGCCAGCAGCCGCGAGGGGGGCCCACCGGATACGCAGTATTTT
CDR3aa: CASSREGGPPDTQYF

d_gene: .
abundance: .
v_gene: TRBV21-1
j_gene: TRBJ1-1
CDR3nt: TGTGCCAGCAGCAAAGAGGCGACAGGGGGCGCCGCTGAAGCTTTCTTT
CDR3aa: CASSKEATGGAAEAFF

d_gene: .
abundance: .
v_gene: TRBV19
j_gene: TRBJ1-2
CDR3nt: TGTGCCAGTAGTAAAGACAGGACCCTAAACTATGGCTACACCTTC
CDR3aa: CASSKDRTLNYGYTF

d_gene: .
abundance: .
v_gene: TRBV3-1/TRBV3-2
j_gene: TRBJ1-2
CDR3nt: TGTGCCAGCAGCCCCTGGACGGATGATTATGGCTACACCTTC
CDR3aa: CASSPWTDDYGYTF

d_gene: .
abundance: .
v_gene: TRBV2
j_gene: TRBJ1-2
CDR3nt: TGTGCCAGCAGTCCCTACAGGGAGTACTATGGCTACACCTTC
CDR3aa: CASSPYREYYGYTF

d_gene: .
abundance: .
v_gene: TRBV7-6
j_gene: TRBJ1-2
CDR3nt: TGTGCCAGCAGCTTAGCGCCGGGGCAGGGCGTTAAATCGGGCTACACCTTC
CDR3aa: CASSLAPGQGVKSGYTF

d_gene: .
abundance: .
v_gene: TRBV4-2
j_gene: TRBJ2-5
CDR3nt: TGTGCCAGCAGCCAAGGGATAGCCGAGGAGACCCAGTACTTC
CDR3aa: CASSQGIAEETQYF

d_gene: .
abundance: .
v_gene: TRBV6-5
j_gene: TRBJ1-1
CDR3nt: TGTGCCAGCAGTTACGGGTTCGACACTGAAGCTTTCTTT
CDR3aa: CASSYGFDTEAFF

d_gene: .
abundance: .
v_gene: TRBV5-1
j_gene: TRBJ1-1
CDR3nt: TGCGCCAGCAGCTTGTCGCGTTTGAACACTGAAGCTTTCTTT
CDR3aa: CASSLSRLNTEAFF

d_gene: .
abundance: .
v_gene: TRBV27
j_gene: TRBJ2-3
CDR3nt: TGTGCCAGCAGTAAGGACACCTTCGGCACAGATACGCAGTATTTT
CDR3aa: CASSKDTFGTDTQYF

d_gene: .
abundance: .
v_gene: TRBV7-8
j_gene: TRBJ2-1
CDR3nt: TGTGCCAGCAGCTTAGCGGGGAGCTCCTACAATGAGCAGTTCTTC
CDR3aa: CASSLAGSSYNEQFF

d_gene: TRBD2
abundance: .
v_gene: TRBV2
j_gene: TRBJ2-3
CDR3nt: TGTGCCAGCAGTGTAGGCCTAGCGGGCACAGATACGCAGTATTTT
CDR3aa: CASSVGLAGTDTQYF

d_gene: .
abundance: few
v_gene: TRBV5-1
j_gene: TRBJ2-7
CDR3nt: TGCGCCAGCAGCTTGGGAGTCATCTCCTACGAGCAGTACTTC
CDR3aa: CASSLGVISYEQYF

d_gene: TRBD2
abundance: many
v_gene: TRBV15
j_gene: TRBJ2-5
CDR3nt: TGTGCCACCAGCAGAACTAGCGGGGGGGCTGAGACCCAGTACTTC
CDR3aa: CATSRTSGGAETQYF